This entry lists 21 T cell receptor beta chains sequenced from one sample in a study of shared clonotypes between healthy human individuals. Produced via immunoSEQ multiplex PCR; TCRdb's table is partial and in-frame only. The sample lists around 2.3 million clones, nearly 97% occurring once. The sequenced sample consisted of naive CD4+ T cells sorted from blood. Subset indicated: CD45RA+ positively selected. The receptors here all came from a man aged 18 to 30 in good health.

For this clone: Other DNA variants within this sample encode the same CDR3. This sequence joins TRBV5-1 and TRBJ2-7; 10 bases fit TRBD2. This CDR3 region has 16 residues. V trimming: 0 bases; J trimming: 1 base; junction bases outside the gene matches: 4. Germline loops: CDR1 SGHRS, CDR2 YFSETQ. CDR3 DNA: TGCGCCAGCAGCTTGGGGTCTAGCGGGGGTTCCTACGAGCAGTACTTC. Amino acid sequence: CASSLGSSGGSYEQYF.

The genes are TRBV6-5 and TRBJ2-2, with D possibly called TRBD1 or TRBD2 (5 bases each). V was pared by 0 bases and J by 6 bases, with 14 bases between. This CDR3 comprises 16 residues. Per germline, CDR1 MNHEY and CDR2 SVGAGI. The DNA of the CDR3 is TGTGCCAGCAGTTACTCGTTTACGACGGGACCCGGGGAGCTGTTTTTT. Protein product: CASSYSFTTGPGELFF.

The chain combines TRBV7-8 with TRBJ2-1; 8 bases fit TRBD2. J gave up 7 bases and V 0 bases, and 5 bases lay outside the gene matches. The CDR3 contains 15 residues. Per the germline V gene, CDR1 is SGHVS and CDR2 is FQNEAQ. The CDR3 reads CASSLARLASNEQFF. Here the CDR3 DNA reads TGTGCCAGCAGCTTAGCCCGACTAGCGTCAAATGAGCAGTTCTTC.

This chain connects TRBV28 to TRBJ2-7, with no clear D. CDR3 size: 13 residues. V lost 2 bases, J lost 6 bases, and 11 bases lay in between. CDR1 is MDHEN, CDR2 SYDVKM, per germline. The CDR3 DNA is TGTGCCAGCAGTTTAGTCTCCCCAGCCGAGCAGTACTTC. Translation gives CASSLVSPAEQYF.

This chain uses TRBV6-1 with TRBJ1-2, with D tentatively TRBD1 (6 bases). Germline V CDR1 and CDR2: MNHNS, SASEGT. Trimming took off 3 bases at V and 8 bases at J, with 16 bases between the two ends. The CDR3 is 14 residues long. In DNA, the CDR3 is TGTGCCAGCAGTGACCCAGGGGTGGACTGGGGCTACACCTTC. Encoded protein: CASSDPGVDWGYTF.

This sequence joins TRBV6-1 and TRBJ2-7; possibly TRBD1 or TRBD2 for D (6 bases each). Germline loops: CDR1 MNHNS, CDR2 SASEGT. This CDR3 is 15 amino acids long. V gave up 6 bases and J gave up 2 bases, with 17 bases separating them. The CDR3 nucleotides are TGTGCCAGCAGAGACCTGGGGGGCGGGACCTACGAGCAGTACTTC. Amino acids: CASRDLGGGTYEQYF.

V and J are TRBV5-6 and TRBJ1-6, with D maybe TRBD1 (5 bases). Germline V gene data show CDR1 as SGHDT and CDR2 as YYEEEE. The CDR3 has 15 residues. V lost 1 base to trimming and J lost 5 bases, with 10 bases between them. In DNA form, the CDR3 reads TGTGCCAGCAGCTTGTTGAGACAGAATAATTCACCCCTCCACTTT. It translates to CASSLLRQNNSPLHF.

This chain connects TRBV11-2 to TRBJ1-1; 9 nucleotides agree with TRBD1. This CDR3 has 13 amino acids. V lost 10 bases, J lost 5 bases, and 8 bases stayed unmatched. CDR1 SGHAT and CDR2 FQNNGV come from the germline V gene. The CDR3 DNA is TGTGCCAACAAGCACAGGGGGCTGACTGAAGCTTTCTTT. Translating it yields CANKHRGLTEAFF.

The genes are TRBV6-1 and TRBJ2-2; TRBD2 might be the D (5 bases). The CDR3 has 15 amino acids. Trimming took off 2 bases at V and 3 bases at J, with 10 bases between the two ends. In germline, CDR1 is MNHNS, CDR2 SASEGT. The CDR3: CASSERGPDTGELFF. For the CDR3, the DNA is TGTGCCAGCAGTGAAAGAGGGCCCGACACCGGGGAGCTGTTTTTT.

The chain is built from TRBV10-3 and TRBJ1-1, with D unclear. Trimming removed 4 bases at V and 1 base at J, with 7 bases between. CDR1 and CDR2 (germline): ENHRY, SYGVKD. The CDR3 contains 13 residues. The CDR3 loop reads CAISAPPNTEAFF. The DNA of the CDR3 is TGTGCCATCAGTGCCCCTCCGAACACTGAAGCTTTCTTT.

This chain connects TRBV6-6 to TRBJ2-7; 9 bases match TRBD1. J was trimmed by 4 bases and V by 7 bases; bases with no gene match: 8. Per germline, CDR1 MNHNY and CDR2 SVGAGI (reference sequence). The CDR3 runs 14 residues. The CDR3, as DNA: TGTGCCAGCACGATGGGACAGGGCCATTACGAGCAGTACTTC. Translated, it gives CASTMGQGHYEQYF.

V usage is TRBV2 and J usage is TRBJ2-3; D is uncertain. The CDR3 contains 12 residues. Trimming removed 8 bases from V and 2 bases from J, with 8 bases in between. Germline loops: CDR1 SNHLY, CDR2 FYNNEI. For the CDR3, the DNA is TGTGCCAGCTGCCAGCTCACAGATACGCAGTATTTT. Protein: CASCQLTDTQYF.

This chain joins TRBV5-4 and TRBJ2-6; D is perhaps TRBD1 (6 bases). Trimming left V 4 bases short and J 2 bases short, with 7 bases between. Germline V gene sequence: CDR1 SGHNT, CDR2 YYREEE (reference sequence). The CDR3 spans 14 residues. The CDR3 coding sequence is TGTGCCAGCAGCGGGGACACTGGGGCCAACGTCCTGACTTTC. This gives the protein CASSGDTGANVLTF.

The CDR3 spells CASSSRQPEETQYF. CDR3 nucleotide sequence: TGTGCCAGCAGCTCCCGACAGCCGGAAGAGACCCAGTACTTC. The chain couples TRBV5-4 to TRBJ2-5, with D tentatively TRBD1 (5 bases). V gave up 3 bases and J gave up 3 bases, with 12 bases separating them. Germline values: CDR1 SGHNT, CDR2 YYREEE (reference sequence). The CDR3 runs to 14 residues.

The chain carries TRBV10-3 and TRBJ2-7, with 11 nucleotides matching TRBD2. Per germline, CDR1 ENHRY and CDR2 SYGVKD. The CDR3 covers 18 residues. J lost 2 bases, V lost 5 bases, and 14 bases had no gene match. In DNA, the CDR3 is TGTGCCATCAGTCCGACTAGCGGGATGAAGATCTACACCTACGAGCAGTACTTC. Translation gives CAISPTSGMKIYTYEQYF.

The V call is TRBV30, the J call TRBJ1-3; TRBD1 might be the D (5 bases). The CDR3 sequence is 14 residues long. The germline V and J ends were trimmed by 1 base and 0 bases, with 7 bases remaining between them. Germline-derived CDR1 and CDR2 are GTSNPN and SVGIG (reference sequence). The CDR3 here is CAWSDRSSGNTIYF. CDR3 nucleotide sequence: TGTGCCTGGAGTGACAGGAGCTCTGGAAACACCATATATTTT.

The chain employs TRBV7-2 and TRBJ1-2, with D perhaps TRBD1 (6 bases). CDR3 length: 14 amino acids. Looked up from germline, CDR1 is SGHTA and CDR2 is FQGNSA. V was cut by 8 bases and J by 3 bases, with 16 bases left in between. The chain's CDR3 is CASLGGAGDYGYTF. CDR3 sequence (DNA): TGTGCCAGCCTAGGGGGGGCAGGGGACTATGGCTACACCTTC.

The genes are TRBV7-9 and TRBJ2-3; TRBD1 aligns across 7 bases. The CDR3 contains 14 residues. Germline lookup yields CDR1 SEHNR and CDR2 FQNEAQ (reference sequence). With 4 bases clipped from V and 6 bases from J, the junction kept 7 bases outside the gene matches. CDR3: CASSSRQGSDTQYF. The CDR3 nucleotides are TGTGCCAGCAGCTCTCGACAGGGATCCGATACGCAGTATTTT.

This chain uses TRBV7-2 with TRBJ2-3; D possibly corresponds to TRBD2 (6 bases). The CDR3 consists of 16 residues. Trimming took off 0 bases at V and 0 bases at J, with 10 bases between the two ends. Germline V gene data show CDR1 as SGHTA and CDR2 as FQGNSA. CDR3 DNA: TGTGCCAGCAGCTTAGCTGGAGGGCATAGCACAGATACGCAGTATTTT. Its protein is CASSLAGGHSTDTQYF.

The V and J genes are TRBV6-5 and TRBJ1-3; D possibly corresponds to TRBD1 (5 bases). Germline CDR1 reads MNHEY; CDR2 reads SVGAGI. The CDR3 extends over 14 amino acids. V lost 7 bases and J lost 2, with 12 bases in between. CDR3 coding DNA: TGTGCCAGCACTCGAGCGGGGGCTGGAAACACCATATATTTT. Translating it yields CASTRAGAGNTIYF.

This rearrangement joins TRBV2 to TRBJ1-1; unclear D gene. The germline gives CDR1 SNHLY, CDR2 FYNNEI. The CDR3 totals 14 residues. V gave up 4 bases and J gave up 1 base, with 10 bases separating them. Written as DNA, the CDR3 is TGTGCCAGCAGTGTATCACGGCAGAACACTGAAGCTTTCTTT. Translation: CASSVSRQNTEAFF.